The clone carrying this TCR beta chain was detected a few times. The antigen remains unidentified. Germline-derived CDR1 and CDR2 are SGHRS and YFSETQ. The CDR3 sequence is 16 residues long. The V gene end was trimmed by 3 bases and the J gene end by 4 bases; junction bases not matched to a gene: 9. Each TRB amplification used roughly 220-550 ng of genomic DNA from blood. This sample was included in a study of T and B cells in COVID-19 patients. Overall study findings and caveats: Few blood samples existed from mildly ill patients during symptoms or early in severe cases. Highly clonal in active COVID-19, TRB repertoires exceeded healthy-donor diversity and richness at recovery. The recovered cohort had roughly 2,200 exclusive TCR clusters, including around 34 low generation probability clusters.

Multiplex PCR with BIOMED2 TRB-A/B primer pools amplified TRB rearrangements. TCRdb itself ran the multiplex PCR reads through MiXCR, one entry per CDR3 protein. The profile shows about 11,000 distinct CDR3 sequences, 25% to 30% of them singletons. Sequenced input: blood. The chain has TRBV5-1 and TRBJ2-2; 7 nucleotides agree with TRBD2. The receptor was isolated from a human donor who had recovered from COVID-19. CDR3 DNA: TGCGCCAGCAGCTGGGGCGGGAGCCCTGTCACCGGGGAGCTGTTTTTT. It is translated as CASSWGGSPVTGELFF.